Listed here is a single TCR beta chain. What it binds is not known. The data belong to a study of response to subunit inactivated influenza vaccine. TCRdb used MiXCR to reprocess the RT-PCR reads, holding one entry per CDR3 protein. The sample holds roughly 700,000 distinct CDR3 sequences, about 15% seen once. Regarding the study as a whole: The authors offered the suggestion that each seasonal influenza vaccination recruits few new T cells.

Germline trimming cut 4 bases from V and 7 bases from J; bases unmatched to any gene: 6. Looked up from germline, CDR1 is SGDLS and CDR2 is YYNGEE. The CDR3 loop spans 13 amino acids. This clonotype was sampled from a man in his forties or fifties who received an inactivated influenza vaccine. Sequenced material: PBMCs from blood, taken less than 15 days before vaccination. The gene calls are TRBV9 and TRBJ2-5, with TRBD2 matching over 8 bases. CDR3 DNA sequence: TGTGCCAGCAGCCTAGCGGGCGGCGGGACCCAGTACTTC. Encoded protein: CASSLAGGGTQYF.